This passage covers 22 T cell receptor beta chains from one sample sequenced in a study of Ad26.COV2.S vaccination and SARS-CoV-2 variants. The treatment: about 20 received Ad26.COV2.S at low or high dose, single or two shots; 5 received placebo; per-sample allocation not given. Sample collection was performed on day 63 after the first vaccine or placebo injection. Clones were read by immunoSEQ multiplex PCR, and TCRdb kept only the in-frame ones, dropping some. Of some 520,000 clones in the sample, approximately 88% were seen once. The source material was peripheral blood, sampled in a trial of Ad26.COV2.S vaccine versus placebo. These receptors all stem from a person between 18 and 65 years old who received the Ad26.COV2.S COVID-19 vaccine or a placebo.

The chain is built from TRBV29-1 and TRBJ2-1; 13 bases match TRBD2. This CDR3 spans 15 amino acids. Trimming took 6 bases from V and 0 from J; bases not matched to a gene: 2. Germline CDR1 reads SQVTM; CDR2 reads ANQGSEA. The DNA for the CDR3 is TGCAGCGTCCGGACTAGCGGGAGCTCCTACAATGAGCAGTTCTTC. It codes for CSVRTSGSSYNEQFF.

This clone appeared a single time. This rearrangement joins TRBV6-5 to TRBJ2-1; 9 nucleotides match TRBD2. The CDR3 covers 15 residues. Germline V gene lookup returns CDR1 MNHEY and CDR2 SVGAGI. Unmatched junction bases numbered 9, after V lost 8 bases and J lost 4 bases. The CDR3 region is CASASGTSRYNEQFF. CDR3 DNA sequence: TGTGCCAGCGCGTCCGGGACTAGCCGATACAATGAGCAGTTCTTC.

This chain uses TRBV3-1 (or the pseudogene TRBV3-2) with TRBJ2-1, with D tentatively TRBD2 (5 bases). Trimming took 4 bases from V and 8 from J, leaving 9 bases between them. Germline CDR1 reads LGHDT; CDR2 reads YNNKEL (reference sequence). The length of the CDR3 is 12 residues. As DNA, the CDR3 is TGTGCCAGCAGCCTTACTAGTGATGAGCAGTTCTTC. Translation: CASSLTSDEQFF.

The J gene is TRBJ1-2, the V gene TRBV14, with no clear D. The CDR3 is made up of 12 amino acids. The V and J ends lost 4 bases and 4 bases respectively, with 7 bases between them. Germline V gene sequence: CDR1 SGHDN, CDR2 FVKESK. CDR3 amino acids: CASSRQSYGYTF. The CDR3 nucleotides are TGTGCCAGCAGCCGTCAGAGCTATGGCTACACCTTC.

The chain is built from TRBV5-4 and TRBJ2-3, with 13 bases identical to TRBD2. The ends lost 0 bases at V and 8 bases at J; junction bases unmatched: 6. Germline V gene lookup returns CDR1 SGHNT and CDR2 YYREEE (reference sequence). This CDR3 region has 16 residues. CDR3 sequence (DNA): TGTGCCAGCAGCTTGGGACTAGCGGGAGGTCTGGGTACGCAGTATTTT. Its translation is CASSLGLAGGLGTQYF. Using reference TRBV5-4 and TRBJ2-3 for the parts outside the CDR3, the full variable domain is ETGVTQSPTHLIKTRGQQVTLRCSSQSGHNTVSWYQQALGQGPQFIFQYYREEENGRGNFPPRFSGLQFPNYSSELNVNALELDDSALYLCASSLGLAGGLGTQYFGPGTRLTVL.

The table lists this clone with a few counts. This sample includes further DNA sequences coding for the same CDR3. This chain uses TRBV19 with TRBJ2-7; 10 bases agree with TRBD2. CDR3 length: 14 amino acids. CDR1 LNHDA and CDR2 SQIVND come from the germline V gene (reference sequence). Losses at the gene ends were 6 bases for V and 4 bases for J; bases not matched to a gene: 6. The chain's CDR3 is CASSLAGGSYEQYF. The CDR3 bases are TGTGCCAGTAGCTTAGCGGGAGGATCTTACGAGCAGTACTTC.

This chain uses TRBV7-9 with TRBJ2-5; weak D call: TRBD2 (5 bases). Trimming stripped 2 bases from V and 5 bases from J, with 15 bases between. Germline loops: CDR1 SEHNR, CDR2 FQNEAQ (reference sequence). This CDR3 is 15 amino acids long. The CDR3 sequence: CASSLRASFGETQYF. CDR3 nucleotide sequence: TGTGCCAGCAGCTTAAGGGCTAGCTTCGGGGAGACCCAGTACTTC.

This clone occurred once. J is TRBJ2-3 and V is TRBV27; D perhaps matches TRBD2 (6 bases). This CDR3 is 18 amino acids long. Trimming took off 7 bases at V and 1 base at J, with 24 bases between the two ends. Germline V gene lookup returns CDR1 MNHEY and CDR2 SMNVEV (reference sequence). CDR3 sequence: CASMGVGSGGTRTDTQYF. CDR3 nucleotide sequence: TGTGCCAGCATGGGAGTCGGATCGGGCGGGACTCGCACAGATACGCAGTATTTT.

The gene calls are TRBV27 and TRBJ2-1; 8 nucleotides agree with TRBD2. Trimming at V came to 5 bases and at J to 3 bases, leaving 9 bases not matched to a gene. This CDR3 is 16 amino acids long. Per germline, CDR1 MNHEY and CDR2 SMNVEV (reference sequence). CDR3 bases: TGTGCCAGCAGTCCCCTCGCCGGGAGGGACTACAATGAGCAGTTCTTC. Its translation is CASSPLAGRDYNEQFF.

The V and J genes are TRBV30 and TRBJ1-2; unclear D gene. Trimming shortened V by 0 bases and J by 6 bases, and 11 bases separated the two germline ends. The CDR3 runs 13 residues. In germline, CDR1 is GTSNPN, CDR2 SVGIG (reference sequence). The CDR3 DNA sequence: TGTGCCTGGAGTGTAGATTTCGTGAATGGCTACACCTTC. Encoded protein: CAWSVDFVNGYTF.

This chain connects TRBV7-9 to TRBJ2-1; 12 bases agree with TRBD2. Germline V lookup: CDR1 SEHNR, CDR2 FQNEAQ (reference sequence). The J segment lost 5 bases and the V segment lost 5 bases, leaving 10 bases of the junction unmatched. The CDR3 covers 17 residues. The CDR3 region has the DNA TGTGCCAGCAGCAAATATGGGGGACTAGCGGGTAACAATGAGCAGTTCTTC. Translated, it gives CASSKYGGLAGNNEQFF.

The CDR3: CASSLSGTGRSYGYTF. CDR3 sequence (DNA): TGTGCCAGCAGCTTAAGTGGGACAGGGAGATCCTATGGCTACACCTTC. The V call is TRBV28, the J call TRBJ1-2, with 9 bases fitting TRBD1. The CDR3 has 16 amino acids. V was pared by 6 bases and J by 4 bases, with 12 bases of the junction left unmatched. Germline assignment: CDR1 MDHEN and CDR2 SYDVKM.

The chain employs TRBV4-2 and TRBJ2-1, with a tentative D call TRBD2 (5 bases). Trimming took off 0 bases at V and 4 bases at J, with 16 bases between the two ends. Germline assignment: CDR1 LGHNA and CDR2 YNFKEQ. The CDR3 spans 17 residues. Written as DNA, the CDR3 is TGTGCCAGCAGCCAAGATTCGGGGAGCCACCTTTACAATGAGCAGTTCTTC. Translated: CASSQDSGSHLYNEQFF.

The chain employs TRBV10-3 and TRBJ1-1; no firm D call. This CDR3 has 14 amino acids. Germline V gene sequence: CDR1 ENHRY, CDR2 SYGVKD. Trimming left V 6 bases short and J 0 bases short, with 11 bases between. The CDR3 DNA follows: TGTGCCATCAGCGCGGACGGTCTGAACACTGAAGCTTTCTTT. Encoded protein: CAISADGLNTEAFF.

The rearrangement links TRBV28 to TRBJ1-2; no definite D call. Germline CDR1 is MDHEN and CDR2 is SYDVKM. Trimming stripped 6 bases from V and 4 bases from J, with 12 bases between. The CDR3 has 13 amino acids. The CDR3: CASSPGHLYGYTF. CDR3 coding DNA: TGTGCCAGCAGCCCAGGCCACCTCTATGGCTACACCTTC.

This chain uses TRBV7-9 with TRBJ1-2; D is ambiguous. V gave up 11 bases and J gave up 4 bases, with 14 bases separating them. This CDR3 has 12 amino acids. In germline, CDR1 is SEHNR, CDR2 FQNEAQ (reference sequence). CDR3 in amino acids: CAVPVAIYGYTF. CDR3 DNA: TGTGCCGTCCCGGTAGCCATCTATGGCTACACCTTC.

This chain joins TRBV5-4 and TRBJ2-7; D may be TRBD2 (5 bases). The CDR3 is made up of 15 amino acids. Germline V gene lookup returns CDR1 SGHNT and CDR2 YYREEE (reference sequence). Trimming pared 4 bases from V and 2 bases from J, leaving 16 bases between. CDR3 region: CASSRLGETTYEQYF. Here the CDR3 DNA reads TGTGCCAGCAGCCGCCTCGGGGAGACCACCTACGAGCAGTACTTC.

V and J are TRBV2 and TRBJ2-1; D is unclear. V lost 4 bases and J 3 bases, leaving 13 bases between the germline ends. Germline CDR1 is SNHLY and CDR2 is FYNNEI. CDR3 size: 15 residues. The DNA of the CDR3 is TGTGCCAGCAGTGCTTCCCCGCTACTCTACAATGAGCAGTTCTTC. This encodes CASSASPLLYNEQFF.

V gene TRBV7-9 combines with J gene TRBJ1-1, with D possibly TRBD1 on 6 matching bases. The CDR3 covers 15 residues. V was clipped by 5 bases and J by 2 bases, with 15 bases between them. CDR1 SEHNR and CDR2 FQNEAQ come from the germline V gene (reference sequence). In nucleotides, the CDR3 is TGTGCCAGCAGCGACCAACAGGGTGGAAACACTGAAGCTTTCTTT. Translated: CASSDQQGGNTEAFF.

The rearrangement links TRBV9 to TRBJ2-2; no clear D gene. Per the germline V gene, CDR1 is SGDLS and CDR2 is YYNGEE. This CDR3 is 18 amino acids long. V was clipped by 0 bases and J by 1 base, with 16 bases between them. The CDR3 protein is CASSVALGFLGNTGELFF. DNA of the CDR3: TGTGCCAGCAGCGTAGCTCTAGGGTTTTTAGGGAACACCGGGGAGCTGTTTTTT.

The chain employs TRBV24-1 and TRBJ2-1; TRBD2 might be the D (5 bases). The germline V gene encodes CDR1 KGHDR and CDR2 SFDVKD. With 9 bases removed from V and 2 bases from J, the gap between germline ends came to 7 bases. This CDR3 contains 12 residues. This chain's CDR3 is CATGETYNEQFF. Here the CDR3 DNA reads TGTGCCACCGGGGAGACCTACAATGAGCAGTTCTTC.

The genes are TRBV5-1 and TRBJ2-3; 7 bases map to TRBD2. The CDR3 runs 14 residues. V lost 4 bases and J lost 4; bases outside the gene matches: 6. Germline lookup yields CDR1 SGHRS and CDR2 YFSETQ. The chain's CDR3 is CASSPGRPSDTQYF. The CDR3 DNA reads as TGCGCCAGCAGCCCCGGGAGGCCGTCAGATACGCAGTATTTT.